Below are 32 T cell receptor beta chains sequenced from a single sample in a study of blood T cell repertoires in COVID-19. Generated by immunoSEQ multiplex PCR, the TCRdb table keeps only in-frame clones and is missing some. The table has 120,000 or so clones, approximately 81% seen once. The sequenced sample consisted of peripheral blood. The source of these receptors is a man in his 60s with acute or convalescent COVID-19.

CDR3 nucleotide sequence: TGTGCCAGCAGCTTAACGTCAGGGAACACTGAAGCTTTCTTT. Translating it yields CASSLTSGNTEAFF. The rearrangement links TRBV7-3 to TRBJ1-1; D not certain. Germline CDR1 is SGHTA and CDR2 is FQGTGA. V was shortened by 0 bases and J by 1 base, with 6 bases between the two germline ends. CDR3 length: 14 residues.

V is TRBV5-1 and J is TRBJ2-7; D is possibly TRBD2 (6 bases). Trimming left V 2 bases short and J 6 bases short, with 15 bases between. CDR1 and CDR2 from the germline V gene are SGHRS and YFSETQ. This CDR3 has 14 residues. DNA of the CDR3: TGCGCCAGCAGCTTCGCGGAGGGGTGGCTCGAGCAGTACTTC. This translates into CASSFAEGWLEQYF. Full variable domain (rest looked up from reference TRBV5-1 and TRBJ2-7): KAGVTQTPRYLIKTRGQQVTLSCSPISGHRSVSWYQQTPGQGLQFLFEYFSETQRNKGNFPGRFSGRQFSNSRSEMNVSTLELGDSALYLCASSFAEGWLEQYFGPGTRLTVT.

V and J are TRBV10-1 and TRBJ2-1; 7 nucleotides agree with TRBD1. CDR1 and CDR2 (germline): WNHNN, SYGVQD (reference sequence). CDR3 length equals 15 residues. V shed 3 bases and J 5 bases; nucleotides not matched to a gene: 7. DNA for the CDR3: TGCGCCAGCAGTGACCCGGGCAGGGGGAACAATGAGCAGTTCTTC. It encodes CASSDPGRGNNEQFF.

This chain joins TRBV6-4 and TRBJ2-6, with D unclear. The CDR3 is 16 amino acids. Per germline, CDR1 MRHNA and CDR2 SNTAGT. V dropped 2 bases and J dropped 4 bases, with 12 bases sitting between them. CDR3 amino acids: CASSDGSLAGANVLTF. DNA for the CDR3: TGTGCCAGCAGTGACGGCTCCTTGGCCGGGGCCAACGTCCTGACTTTC.

The rearrangement uses TRBV11-1 and TRBJ2-2, with D possibly being TRBD1 (6 bases). Per germline, CDR1 SGHAT and CDR2 FQDESV (reference sequence). CDR3 size: 16 residues. Trimming removed 1 base from V and 9 bases from J, with 18 bases in between. For the CDR3, the DNA is TGTGCCAGCAGCTTAGAACGGACAGATCCCCCCCGGGAGCTGTTTTTT. Protein: CASSLERTDPPRELFF.

The chain joins TRBV27 to TRBJ2-7; D call uncertain. V was cut by 2 bases and J by 3 bases, with 17 bases left in between. The CDR3 length is 16 residues. Germline CDR1 reads MNHEY; CDR2 reads SMNVEV (reference sequence). CDR3 nucleotides: TGTGCCAGCAGTTTAAGAGCAGCTTCGGGTGGCTACGAGCAGTACTTC. It codes for CASSLRAASGGYEQYF.

The gene calls are TRBV6-5 and TRBJ2-1, with D possibly matching TRBD2 (5 bases). Germline loops: CDR1 MNHEY, CDR2 SVGAGI. The V end lost 2 bases, the J end lost 13 bases, and 15 bases lay between the germline ends. CDR3 length: 13 residues. CDR3 loop: CASSYAGPGKQFF. The CDR3 DNA sequence: TGTGCCAGCAGTTACGCAGGCCCCGGGAAACAGTTCTTC.

This clone was detected a few times. The chain has TRBV19 and TRBJ2-2, with D tentatively TRBD2 (6 bases). The CDR3 sequence is 17 residues long. The V gene lost 5 bases and the J gene lost 0 bases, with 16 bases spanning the gap. Germline V lookup: CDR1 LNHDA, CDR2 SQIVND (reference sequence). The CDR3 region has the DNA TGTGCCAGTAGTCGGGCGGGGAGTATAGCGAACACCGGGGAGCTGTTTTTT. It encodes CASSRAGSIANTGELFF.

The chain uses TRBV19 and TRBJ1-6; a possible D gene is TRBD1 (5 bases). This CDR3 has 14 amino acids. Germline values: CDR1 LNHDA, CDR2 SQIVND (reference sequence). Trimming stripped 4 bases from V and 7 bases from J, with 11 bases between. CDR3 in DNA: TGTGCCAGTAGTAATAAAGGGGCGAATTCACCCCTCCACTTT. It yields the protein CASSNKGANSPLHF.

This rearrangement joins TRBV6-1 to TRBJ2-5, with 7 bases matching TRBD2. Germline CDR1 and CDR2: MNHNS and SASEGT. The junction had 11 bases not matched to a gene; V was cut back by 1 base and J by 3 bases. This CDR3 contains 17 residues. CDR3 protein: CASSEGLLAAPKETQYF. CDR3 DNA: TGTGCCAGCAGTGAAGGACTTCTAGCGGCTCCGAAAGAGACCCAGTACTTC.

The chain couples TRBV5-1 to TRBJ2-7, with 10 bases lining up with TRBD1. From germline, CDR1 is SGHRS and CDR2 YFSETQ. This CDR3 is 15 amino acids long. The V gene end was trimmed by 1 base and the J gene end by 0 bases; junction bases not matched to a gene: 1. The CDR3 coding sequence is TGCGCCAGCAGCTTGAGGGACAGGGGCTCCTACGAGCAGTACTTC. Its translation: CASSLRDRGSYEQYF.

This clone was detected many times. The chain carries TRBV6-2 or TRBV6-3 and TRBJ1-2; TRBD1 agrees at 7 bases. This CDR3 region has 15 residues. V trimming: 2 bases; J trimming: 4 bases; junction bases outside the gene matches: 7. Germline assignment: CDR1 MNHEY and CDR2 SVGEGT. The CDR3, as DNA: TGTGCCAGCAGTTACGTTGGGACAGACACCTATGGCTACACCTTC. It encodes CASSYVGTDTYGYTF.

This chain links TRBV6-6 with TRBJ1-5, with a weak D call TRBD1 (5 bases). With 5 bases removed from V and 1 base from J, the gap between germline ends came to 18 bases. Germline CDR1 MNHNY, CDR2 SVGAGI (reference sequence). The CDR3 runs to 17 residues. The CDR3 DNA follows: TGTGCCAGCAGTCGACAGCAGCCTATAGCGAGCAATCAGCCCCAGCATTTT. This gives the protein CASSRQQPIASNQPQHF.

V usage is TRBV7-9 and J usage is TRBJ2-5; D remains ambiguous. This CDR3 contains 13 residues. The germline V gene has CDR1 SEHNR and CDR2 FQNEAQ (reference sequence). The V end was cut by 4 bases, the J end by 0 bases, with 6 bases between. As DNA, the CDR3 is TGTGCCAGCAGCTCGACAAACCAAGAGACCCAGTACTTC. It codes for CASSSTNQETQYF.

V is TRBV19 and J is TRBJ1-1, with D hard to call. This CDR3 has 14 residues. Germline CDR1 and CDR2: LNHDA and SQIVND (reference sequence). V dropped 5 bases and J dropped 0 bases, with 10 bases sitting between them. DNA for the CDR3: TGTGCCAGTAGTCTAGTCTTCTTGAACACTGAAGCTTTCTTT. Protein product: CASSLVFLNTEAFF.

The CDR3 DNA reads as TGTGCCAGCAGTACGGGGACAGGGTTAAGTTACGAGCAGTACTTC. Protein sequence: CASSTGTGLSYEQYF. This sequence joins TRBV6-6 and TRBJ2-7, with 9 bases fitting TRBD1. The CDR3 length is 15 residues. V trimming: 5 bases; J trimming: 4 bases; junction bases outside the gene matches: 9. CDR1 and CDR2 (germline): MNHNY, SVGAGI (reference sequence).

This clone was seen many times. The V gene is TRBV7-2, the J gene TRBJ2-1; D may be TRBD2 (5 bases). Trimming shortened V by 5 bases and J by 8 bases, and 16 bases separated the two germline ends. CDR1 is SGHTA, CDR2 FQGNSA, per germline. The CDR3 covers 14 residues. The DNA of the CDR3 is TGTGCCAGCAGCCCTCGGGAAGGGAGCGATGAGCAGTTCTTC. The encoded protein is CASSPREGSDEQFF. Combining the CDR3 with reference TRBV7-2 and TRBJ2-1 gives the whole variable domain GAGVSQSPSNKVTEKGKDVELRCDPISGHTALYWYRQSLGQGLEFLIYFQGNSAPDKSGLPSDRFSAERTGGSVSTLTIQRTQQEDSAVYLCASSPREGSDEQFFGPGTRLTVL.

The J gene is TRBJ2-1, the V gene TRBV20-1; D call uncertain. Germline assignment: CDR1 DFQATT and CDR2 SNEGSKA (reference sequence). The CDR3 covers 10 residues. Trimming pared 1 base from V and 9 bases from J, leaving 4 bases between. The CDR3 reads CSARAREQFF. The CDR3 coding sequence is TGCAGTGCTAGAGCCCGTGAGCAGTTCTTC.

This clone appeared once. Other DNA sequences in the same sample also yield this CDR3. The J gene is TRBJ2-3, the V gene TRBV10-2; 7 positions match TRBD1. V shed 2 bases, J shed 3 bases, and the junction held 2 bases outside the gene matches. This CDR3 comprises 14 residues. Per the germline V gene, CDR1 is WSHSY and CDR2 is SAAADI. The CDR3 coding sequence is TGCGCCAGCAGTGAGAGGGGGCGAACAGATACGCAGTATTTT. Translated, it gives CASSERGRTDTQYF.

The CDR3 here is CASSFAGGNYNEQFF. CDR3 sequence (DNA): TGCGCCAGCAGCTTCGCCGGGGGGAATTACAATGAGCAGTTCTTC. This chain uses TRBV5-1 with TRBJ2-1, with 7 bases identical to TRBD2. The CDR3 runs to 15 residues. Germline CDR1 is SGHRS and CDR2 is YFSETQ. With 2 bases clipped from V and 4 bases from J, the junction kept 6 bases outside the gene matches.

The chain is built from TRBV9 and TRBJ2-2, with 8 bases lining up with TRBD2. Unmatched junction bases numbered 6, after V lost 9 bases and J lost 2 bases. Germline V gene lookup returns CDR1 SGDLS and CDR2 YYNGEE. The CDR3 is 14 residues long. The CDR3 loop reads CATGSGSNTGELFF. The DNA of the CDR3 is TGTGCCACAGGAAGCGGGAGCAACACCGGGGAGCTGTTTTTT.

This chain uses TRBV5-6 with TRBJ2-5; possible D gene TRBD2, 6 bases. The CDR3 is 16 amino acids. The ends were cut back, 5 bases at V and 5 bases at J, with 22 bases in the middle. Germline CDR1 SGHDT, CDR2 YYEEEE. The CDR3 region has the DNA TGTGCCAGCAGTACGGAGGGTTGGGTGGAGTGGGAGACCCAGTACTTC. Amino acid sequence: CASSTEGWVEWETQYF.

This clone was seen only once. The V gene is TRBV6-5, the J gene TRBJ1-1; D is possibly TRBD1 (5 bases). V was trimmed by 6 bases and J by 1 base, leaving 9 bases between them. The CDR3 is 13 amino acids. CDR1 is MNHEY and CDR2 is SVGAGI in the germline V gene. CDR3 loop: CASSAGQNTEAFF. The CDR3, as DNA: TGTGCCAGCAGCGCTGGACAGAACACTGAAGCTTTCTTT.

The V and J genes are TRBV30 and TRBJ2-7; TRBD2 matches at 7 bases. The CDR3 totals 10 residues. V lost 3 bases to trimming and J lost 12 bases; unmatched junction nucleotides: 5. CDR1 and CDR2 (germline): GTSNPN, SVGIG (reference sequence). CDR3 coding DNA: TGTGCCTGGAGGGCGGGGGACGGGTACTTC. Its protein is CAWRAGDGYF.

This clone was observed once. The J gene is TRBJ2-3, the V gene TRBV7-9; 12 bases are a match to TRBD2. The V and J ends lost 4 bases and 3 bases, in that order; junction bases with no gene match: 2. Germline CDR1 SEHNR, CDR2 FQNEAQ (reference sequence). The CDR3 consists of 15 residues. The CDR3 nucleotides are TGTGCCAGCAGCTCCGGACTAGCGGGAACAGATACGCAGTATTTT. Translation gives CASSSGLAGTDTQYF.

The chain has TRBV5-4 and TRBJ2-5; the match to TRBD1 covers 9 bases. The V and J ends lost 3 bases and 1 base, in that order; junction bases with no gene match: 4. The CDR3 contains 15 residues. Germline V gene lookup returns CDR1 SGHNT and CDR2 YYREEE (reference sequence). CDR3 in amino acids: CASSSPQGAQETQYF. CDR3 sequence (DNA): TGTGCCAGCAGCTCGCCACAGGGGGCCCAAGAGACCCAGTACTTC.

This chain uses TRBV24-1 with TRBJ2-6, with D possibly being TRBD1 (6 bases). V gave up 5 bases and J gave up 0 bases, with 16 bases separating them. CDR1 KGHDR and CDR2 SFDVKD come from the germline V gene. This CDR3 spans 18 amino acids. The CDR3 nucleotides read TGTGCCACCAGTGCTTCACAGGGTCGTATCTCTGGGGCCAACGTCCTGACTTTC. It codes for CATSASQGRISGANVLTF.

A single count supports this clone. V is TRBV19 and J is TRBJ2-7, with 10 bases that match TRBD2. Germline CDR1 is LNHDA and CDR2 is SQIVND (reference sequence). The J segment lost 0 bases and the V segment lost 7 bases, leaving 9 bases of the junction unmatched. The CDR3 covers 16 residues. The CDR3 coding sequence is TGTGCCAGTAAATCTTCTGGACTAGCGGACTCCTACGAGCAGTACTTC. It specifies CASKSSGLADSYEQYF. The variable domain in full, with the rest retrieved from reference TRBV19 and TRBJ2-7, is DGGITQSPKYLFRKEGQNVTLSCEQNLNHDAMYWYRQDPGQGLRLIYYSQIVNDFQKGDIAEGYSVSREKKESFPLTVTSAQKNPTAFYLCASKSSGLADSYEQYFGPGTRLTVT.

The chain employs TRBV28 and TRBJ1-6; D call uncertain. This CDR3 spans 12 amino acids. Germline CDR1 is MDHEN and CDR2 is SYDVKM. Trimming pared 6 bases from V and 4 bases from J, leaving 4 bases between. The DNA for the CDR3 is TGTGCCAGCAGCCCGTATAATTCACCCCTCCACTTT. Its protein product is CASSPYNSPLHF.

V is TRBV25-1 and J is TRBJ2-7; TRBD2 is a possible D gene (6 bases). This CDR3 region has 15 residues. V shed 6 bases and J shed 0 bases, with 15 bases lying between them. Germline V gene data show CDR1 as MGHDK and CDR2 as SYGVNS. The CDR3 coding sequence is TGTGCCAGCAGCCCTTACGGGGGAAGCTCCTACGAGCAGTACTTC. Protein product: CASSPYGGSSYEQYF.

The CDR3 nucleotides are TGTGCCAGCAGTCGACAGAAGGAGCAGCCCCAGCATTTT. Its protein is CASSRQKEQPQHF. The chain recombines TRBV7-2 with TRBJ1-5; maybe TRBD1 (5 bases). There are 13 residues in the CDR3. The ends were cut back, 6 bases at V and 7 bases at J, with 13 bases in the middle. Germline V CDR1 and CDR2: SGHTA, FQGNSA.

The gene calls are TRBV5-4 and TRBJ1-3, with 7 nucleotides matching TRBD1. J gave up 2 bases and V 2 bases, and 1 base lay outside the gene matches. CDR3 size: 14 residues. Germline V gives CDR1 SGHNT, CDR2 YYREEE (reference sequence). CDR3 bases: TGTGCCAGCAGCTTCGGGACAGCTGGAAACACCATATATTTT. It translates to CASSFGTAGNTIYF.